One and the same sample provided the 12 T cell receptor beta chains below, sequenced in a study of T cell responses to AZD1222 COVID-19 vaccine. Only in-frame clones appear in the TCRdb table, and some are missing; sequencing was by immunoSEQ multiplex PCR. The sample carries 150,000 or so clones, 90% to 95% recorded once. Material: peripheral blood, obtained 28 days after the second AZD1222 dose. These receptors all come from an adult who received the AZD1222 COVID-19 vaccine.

The J gene is TRBJ1-1, the V gene TRBV19; D is ambiguous. The CDR3 covers 14 residues. The V gene's germline CDR1 is LNHDA and CDR2 SQIVND (reference sequence). V was clipped by 4 bases and J by 0 bases, with 9 bases between them. DNA of the CDR3: TGTGCCAGTAGTAAACGGAACATGAACACTGAAGCTTTCTTT. This encodes CASSKRNMNTEAFF.

This chain links TRBV14 with TRBJ2-4; TRBD1 is a possible D gene (6 bases). The germline V gene encodes CDR1 SGHDN and CDR2 FVKESK. V was pared by 3 bases and J by 7 bases, with 13 bases between. The CDR3 is made up of 14 amino acids. The CDR3 nucleotides are TGTGCCAGCAGCCAGTCGGCCACAGGGAACATTCAGTACTTC. This sequence encodes CASSQSATGNIQYF.

The chain combines TRBV19 with TRBJ1-1, with unresolved D. The ends were cut back, 6 bases at V and 5 bases at J, with 16 bases in the middle. The germline V gene has CDR1 LNHDA and CDR2 SQIVND (reference sequence). The CDR3 runs 14 residues. The CDR3 protein is CASRWGRVETEAFF. As DNA, the CDR3 is TGTGCCAGTAGGTGGGGAAGGGTAGAAACTGAAGCTTTCTTT.

This clone was counted once. This chain links TRBV6-5 with TRBJ1-3; 7 bases are a match to TRBD1. Germline V gene sequence: CDR1 MNHEY, CDR2 SVGAGI. The CDR3 is made up of 13 amino acids. The J segment lost 4 bases and the V segment lost 11 bases, leaving 8 bases of the junction unmatched. Here the CDR3 reads CAGGTAEGNTIYF. The CDR3 DNA follows: TGTGCCGGAGGGACAGCGGAAGGAAACACCATATATTTT.

This clone has only one observation. This sequence joins TRBV7-9 and TRBJ2-3; D may be TRBD1 (6 bases). Deletions cut 3 bases from V and 1 base from J, with 8 bases between. CDR3 length: 14 residues. CDR1 is SEHNR and CDR2 is FQNEAQ in the germline V gene (reference sequence). CDR3 bases: TGTGCCAGCAGCTTTGGGGGCCGCACAGATACGCAGTATTTT. Protein sequence: CASSFGGRTDTQYF. Based on the CDR3 plus reference TRBV7-9 and TRBJ2-3, the full variable domain is DTGVSQNPRHKITKRGQNVTFRCDPISEHNRLYWYRQTLGQGPEFLTYFQNEAQLEKSRLLSDRFSAERPKGSFSTLEIQRTEQGDSAMYLCASSFGGRTDTQYFGPGTRLTVL.

The sample holds one count of this clone. This rearrangement joins TRBV19 to TRBJ1-2; D not resolved. There are 10 residues in the CDR3. The germline gives CDR1 LNHDA, CDR2 SQIVND (reference sequence). The germline V and J ends were trimmed by 2 bases and 8 bases, with 3 bases remaining between them. CDR3 DNA: TGTGCCAGTAGTATACGAGGCTACACCTTC. Amino acid sequence: CASSIRGYTF.

The chain carries TRBV13 and TRBJ1-6; D gene unclear. V was shortened by 3 bases and J by 2 bases, with 14 bases between the two germline ends. The germline CDR1 and CDR2 sequences are PRHDT and FYEKMQ (reference sequence). The CDR3 totals 17 residues. CDR3 sequence: CASSLTLDGPYNSPLHF. The CDR3 nucleotides are TGTGCCAGCAGCTTGACCCTCGATGGCCCCTATAATTCACCCCTCCACTTT.

Only a few counts were recorded for this clone. The chain uses TRBV7-2 and TRBJ2-5, with D maybe TRBD2 (5 bases). The CDR3 has 15 residues. Germline-derived CDR1 and CDR2 are SGHTA and FQGNSA. The V end lost 1 base, the J end lost 5 bases, and 14 bases lay between the germline ends. Here the CDR3 DNA reads TGTGCCAGCAGCTTAGGGACCCCGGGATTGGAGACCCAGTACTTC. This gives the protein CASSLGTPGLETQYF.

V gene TRBV27 combines with J gene TRBJ2-3; D may be TRBD1 or TRBD2 (5 bases each). V was shortened by 3 bases and J by 6 bases, with 25 bases between the two germline ends. Germline loops: CDR1 MNHEY, CDR2 SMNVEV (reference sequence). The CDR3 totals 18 residues. CDR3 sequence reads: CASSFWGKGGPREDTQYF. The CDR3 DNA reads TGTGCCAGCAGTTTTTGGGGGAAGGGTGGCCCGAGAGAGGATACGCAGTATTTT.

In its sample, this clone was seen once. The J gene is TRBJ1-5, the V gene TRBV12-3 or TRBV12-4; no reliable D call. V was cut by 0 bases and J by 4 bases, with 4 bases left in between. This CDR3 spans 13 amino acids. The DNA for the CDR3 is TGTGCCAGCAGTTTAGCCCAAAATCAGCCCCAGCATTTT. It yields the protein CASSLAQNQPQHF.

The genes are TRBV5-6 and TRBJ2-3; D tentatively fits TRBD1 or TRBD2 (5 bases each). Germline CDR1 reads SGHDT; CDR2 reads YYEEEE. This CDR3 has 16 amino acids. The ends were cut back, 2 bases at V and 2 bases at J, with 15 bases in the middle. This chain's CDR3 is CASSFWQGRITDTQYF. The DNA of the CDR3 is TGTGCCAGCAGCTTCTGGCAGGGACGGATCACAGATACGCAGTATTTT.

The chain uses TRBV6-2 or TRBV6-3 and TRBJ1-1, with 8 nucleotides matching TRBD1. CDR1 is MNHEY and CDR2 is SVGEGT in the germline V gene. Trimming cost V 4 bases and J 1 base; bases outside gene matches: 8. This CDR3 spans 16 amino acids. The CDR3: CASSLGTGTGNTEAFF. The CDR3 DNA follows: TGTGCCAGCAGTTTAGGTACCGGGACAGGGAACACTGAAGCTTTCTTT.